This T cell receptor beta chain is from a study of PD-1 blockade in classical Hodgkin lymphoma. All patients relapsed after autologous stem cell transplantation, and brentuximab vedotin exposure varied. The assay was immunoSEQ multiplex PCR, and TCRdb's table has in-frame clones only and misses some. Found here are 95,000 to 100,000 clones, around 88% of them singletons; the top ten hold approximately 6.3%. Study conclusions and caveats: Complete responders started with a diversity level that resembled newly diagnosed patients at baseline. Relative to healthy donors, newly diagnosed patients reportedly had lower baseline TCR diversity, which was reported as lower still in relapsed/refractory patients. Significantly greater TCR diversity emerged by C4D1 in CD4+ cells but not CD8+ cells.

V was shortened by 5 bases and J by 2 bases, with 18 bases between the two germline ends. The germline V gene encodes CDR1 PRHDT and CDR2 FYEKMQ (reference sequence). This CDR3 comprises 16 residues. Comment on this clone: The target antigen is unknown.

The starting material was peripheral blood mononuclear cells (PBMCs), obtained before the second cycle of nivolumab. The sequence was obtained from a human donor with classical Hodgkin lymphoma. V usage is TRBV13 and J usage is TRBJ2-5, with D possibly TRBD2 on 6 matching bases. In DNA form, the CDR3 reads TGTGCCAGCAGCCTCTCCGGTGGACTACAACAAGAGACCCAGTACTTC. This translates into CASSLSGGLQQETQYF.